Below, 27 T cell receptor beta chains from the same sample are listed, as sequenced in a study of Graves' ophthalmopathy and Graves' hyperthyroidism. Using RNA transcripts, the TCR beta CDR3 regions were amplified. Second-round multiplex PCR came after a first-round RT-PCR that employed HTBI primers. TCRdb re-analysed the multiplex PCR reads in MiXCR, keeping a single row per CDR3 protein. The table has more than 300,000 distinct CDR3 sequences, about 15% seen once. The sequencing sample was made of peripheral blood. These TCRs come from an adult woman with stable Graves' hyperthyroidism.

In the case of this clonotype: A much larger clone differs by one base, so this may be a read error. J is TRBJ2-2 and V is TRBV6-1; unclear D gene. The V gene's germline CDR1 is MNHNS and CDR2 SASEGT. The CDR3 loop spans 13 amino acids. As DNA, the CDR3 is TGTGTCAGCCGTAGACCAGACACCGGGGAGCTGTTTTTT. Translating it yields CVSRRPDTGELFF.

This clonotype was recorded many times. The J gene is TRBJ2-7, the V gene TRBV9; D may be TRBD1 or TRBD2 (5 bases each). The length of the CDR3 is 14 residues. Per germline, CDR1 SGDLS and CDR2 YYNGEE. Trimming took 3 bases from V and 4 from J, leaving 14 bases between them. The CDR3 spells CASSESPRGYEQYF. CDR3 sequence (DNA): TGTGCCAGCAGCGAGAGCCCGAGGGGTTACGAGCAGTACTTC.

This chain uses TRBV7-8 with TRBJ1-1; D gene uncertain. Per the germline V gene, CDR1 is SGHVS and CDR2 is FQNEAQ. Between the trimmed V and J ends, which lost 7 bases and 1 base, there was a span of 10 bases. The CDR3 totals 13 residues. The CDR3 reads CASTRVQNTEAFF. The CDR3 bases are TGTGCCAGCACCCGGGTTCAGAACACTGAAGCTTTCTTT.

In this sample, this clonotype turned up a few times. This chain uses TRBV2 with TRBJ2-1; D uncertain. Germline values: CDR1 SNHLY, CDR2 FYNNEI. V dropped 9 bases and J dropped 0 bases, with 15 bases sitting between them. This CDR3 comprises 15 residues. CDR3 region: CASPLKSSSYNEQFF. CDR3 coding DNA: TGTGCCAGTCCATTGAAATCCAGCTCCTACAATGAGCAGTTCTTC.

The chain has TRBV6-1 and TRBJ1-6; a possible D gene is TRBD1 (5 bases). Trimming removed 8 bases at V and 5 bases at J, with 16 bases between. Germline V gives CDR1 MNHNS, CDR2 SASEGT. CDR3 size: 15 residues. In DNA form, the CDR3 reads TGTGCCAGCTCCTCGAGGGGTCCCGATAATTCACCCCTCCACTTT. It is translated as CASSSRGPDNSPLHF.

The table lists this clonotype with many counts. The chain uses TRBV28 and TRBJ1-2; D gene unclear. The CDR3 is 16 amino acids. Trimming removed 3 bases at V and 4 bases at J, with 18 bases between. Germline CDR1 MDHEN, CDR2 SYDVKM. CDR3 DNA: TGTGCCAGCAGTTTGGGCTCGTTCCGGGTTTCCTATGGCTACACCTTC. Translating gives CASSLGSFRVSYGYTF.

The chain links TRBV2 to TRBJ1-1, with 10 bases lining up with TRBD1. V dropped 6 bases and J dropped 4; count of bases not matched to a gene: 8. The CDR3 is 15 amino acids. Germline CDR1 and CDR2: SNHLY and FYNNEI. CDR3 loop: CASRLPGTGVTEAFF. In DNA, the CDR3 is TGTGCCAGCAGGCTCCCCGGGACAGGGGTCACTGAAGCTTTCTTT.

This clonotype was counted at least ten times. The chain carries TRBV28 and TRBJ2-2; D is possibly TRBD2 (6 bases). This CDR3 is 14 amino acids long. Germline V gene data show CDR1 as MDHEN and CDR2 as SYDVKM. The V gene lost 7 bases and the J gene lost 5 bases, with 14 bases spanning the gap. This chain's CDR3 is CASTPGTLTGELFF. CDR3 bases: TGTGCCAGCACCCCGGGGACTTTAACCGGGGAGCTGTTTTTT.

This clonotype appeared many times. The genes are TRBV4-1 and TRBJ2-7, with D perhaps matching TRBD2 (5 bases). Germline loops: CDR1 MGHRA, CDR2 YSYEKL. This CDR3 comprises 16 residues. The V and J ends lost 0 bases and 2 bases respectively, with 14 bases between them. The CDR3 DNA reads TGCGCCAGCAGCCAAGATGGAACGGGAAGAACCTACGAGCAGTACTTC. Translated, it gives CASSQDGTGRTYEQYF.

This clonotype has a handful of counts. Written as DNA, the CDR3 is TGTGCCTGGAGTGTATTAGCGACAGGGCAGCCCGTCTCCTACGAGCAGTACTTC. Amino acid sequence: CAWSVLATGQPVSYEQYF. The chain joins TRBV30 to TRBJ2-7; 7 bases are a match to TRBD1. The CDR3 has 18 residues. The V segment lost 0 bases and the J segment 0 bases; nucleotides outside the gene matches: 14. The germline V gene has CDR1 GTSNPN and CDR2 SVGIG (reference sequence).

The CDR3 loop reads CASSEGEQETQYF. The CDR3, as DNA: TGTGCCAGCAGTGAAGGGGAACAAGAGACCCAGTACTTC. The chain has TRBV6-4 and TRBJ2-5; D perhaps matches TRBD1 (5 bases). This CDR3 spans 13 amino acids. CDR1 is MRHNA and CDR2 is SNTAGT in the germline V gene. V lost 3 bases, J lost 2 bases, and 7 bases lay in between.

This clonotype was seen repeatedly, ten times or more. The chain couples TRBV6-2 or TRBV6-3 to TRBJ2-2, with 8 bases that match TRBD1. Germline CDR1 MNHEY, CDR2 SVGEGT. The CDR3 length is 18 residues. The ends lost 4 bases at V and 3 bases at J; junction bases unmatched: 13. The CDR3 region is CASSWDRLLLSDTGELFF. The CDR3 DNA is TGTGCCAGCAGTTGGGACAGGCTCCTTCTGTCGGACACCGGGGAGCTGTTTTTT.

Remarks on this clonotype: One junction end does not reproduce the germline sequence, and a read error may be involved. The V call is TRBV3-1, the J call TRBJ2-3; 14 bases fit TRBD2. The CDR3 contains 16 residues. Germline CDR1 LGHDT, CDR2 YNNKEL (reference sequence). The CDR3 coding sequence is TGTGCCAGCAGCCAAGGACTAGCGGGAGGGACAGATTCGCAGTATTTT. This translates into CASSQGLAGGTDSQYF.

The V call is TRBV7-2, the J call TRBJ1-5; D remains unclear. V was shortened by 0 bases and J by 1 base, with 10 bases between the two germline ends. Germline loops: CDR1 SGHTA, CDR2 FQGNSA. The CDR3 runs 16 residues. This CDR3 is CASSLAGGLSNQPQHF. The CDR3 DNA reads TGTGCCAGCAGCTTAGCGGGAGGGTTAAGCAATCAGCCCCAGCATTTT.

This clonotype was observed at least ten times. The chain employs TRBV5-1 and TRBJ2-7, with D tentatively TRBD2 (5 bases). The CDR3 covers 14 residues. V was clipped by 1 base and J by 4 bases, with 12 bases between them. The germline gives CDR1 SGHRS, CDR2 YFSETQ. In DNA, the CDR3 is TGCGCCAGCAGCTTGTCGGGGTTTGGGTACGAGCAGTACTTC. The encoded protein is CASSLSGFGYEQYF.

The V and J genes are TRBV5-6 and TRBJ2-7, with D maybe TRBD2 (5 bases). With 4 bases removed from V and 4 bases from J, the gap between germline ends came to 12 bases. In germline, CDR1 is SGHDT, CDR2 YYEEEE. CDR3 length: 13 amino acids. CDR3 sequence (DNA): TGTGCCAGCAGCCCCCGGCTAGCATACGAGCAGTACTTC. It is translated as CASSPRLAYEQYF.

This clonotype was detected many times. The chain has TRBV18 and TRBJ2-6; TRBD2 matches 8 bases. Trimming cost V 7 bases and J 1 base; bases outside gene matches: 6. CDR1 and CDR2 (germline): KGHSH, LQKENI. The CDR3 extends over 16 amino acids. As DNA, the CDR3 is TGTGCCAGCTGGCCGGGAGGGAAATCTGGGGCCAACGTCCTGACTTTC. Protein sequence: CASWPGGKSGANVLTF.

This clonotype has ten or more counts. The chain links TRBV28 to TRBJ2-5; D uncertain. CDR1 is MDHEN and CDR2 is SYDVKM in the germline V gene. V was trimmed by 6 bases and J by 2 bases, leaving 13 bases between them. The CDR3 covers 14 residues. DNA for the CDR3: TGTGCCAGCAGGGGCAGAGGCAAGCAAGAGACCCAGTACTTC. The encoded protein is CASRGRGKQETQYF.

This clonotype was detected many times. This chain joins TRBV19 and TRBJ1-1; D unresolved. Between the trimmed V and J ends, which lost 3 bases and 0 bases, there was a span of 11 bases. Per the germline V gene, CDR1 is LNHDA and CDR2 is SQIVND (reference sequence). This CDR3 region has 15 residues. The DNA of the CDR3 is TGTGCCAGTAGTATTAAGGGCGGTATGAACACTGAAGCTTTCTTT. Amino acids: CASSIKGGMNTEAFF.

About this clonotype: Just one base apart from a much larger clone, this may be a read error. The chain is built from TRBV5-1 and TRBJ2-5, with D unclear. CDR1 is SGHRS and CDR2 is YFSETQ in the germline V gene. The CDR3 totals 11 residues. The CDR3 bases are TGCGCCAGCAGCTTGGAGGTGACCAAGTACTTC. Encoded protein: CASSLEVTKYF.

This clonotype has at least ten counts. V gene TRBV11-2 combines with J gene TRBJ2-7; 8 bases agree with TRBD2. CDR3 size: 14 residues. V shed 3 bases and J 4 bases; nucleotides not matched to a gene: 5. Germline V lookup: CDR1 SGHAT, CDR2 FQNNGV. CDR3 protein: CASSFPGLVYEQYF. The DNA of the CDR3 is TGTGCCAGCAGCTTTCCGGGACTAGTATACGAGCAGTACTTC.

This clonotype showed up many times. Here the CDR3 reads CASRIAGGPDEQYF. For the CDR3, the DNA is TGTGCCAGCAGAATAGCGGGAGGGCCGGACGAGCAGTACTTC. The chain couples TRBV6-5 to TRBJ2-7, with TRBD2 identical over 11 bases. The CDR3 runs 14 residues. The germline V gene encodes CDR1 MNHEY and CDR2 SVGAGI. Unmatched junction bases numbered 6, after V lost 6 bases and J lost 5 bases.

This clonotype was recorded at least ten times. The V gene is TRBV10-3, the J gene TRBJ2-5; D may be TRBD1 or TRBD2 (6 bases each). This CDR3 is built from 14 residues. Germline V gene lookup returns CDR1 ENHRY and CDR2 SYGVKD. CDR3 sequence reads: CAARRGNDEWAQYF. The CDR3 DNA sequence: TGTGCAGCCCGGAGGGGGAACGACGAGTGGGCCCAGTACTTC.

This clonotype showed up many times. V usage is TRBV6-1 and J usage is TRBJ1-1; no clear D. CDR3 length: 14 residues. V was trimmed by 1 base and J by 2 bases, leaving 8 bases between them. Germline CDR1 MNHNS, CDR2 SASEGT. CDR3 region: CASSEDNYNTEAFF. In nucleotides, the CDR3 is TGTGCCAGCAGTGAAGACAACTATAACACTGAAGCTTTCTTT.

This clonotype was found many times. The V gene is TRBV28, the J gene TRBJ2-7; D remains ambiguous. The CDR3 contains 12 residues. V was shortened by 1 base and J by 5 bases, with 6 bases between the two germline ends. Germline-derived CDR1 and CDR2 are MDHEN and SYDVKM. As DNA, the CDR3 is TGTGCCAGCAGTTTATCGCCCCACGAGCAGTACTTC. Translating it yields CASSLSPHEQYF.

This clonotype was detected many times. Written as DNA, the CDR3 is TGTGCCAGCAAGAATCTCCCGAGCACAGATACGCAGTATTTT. Encoded protein: CASKNLPSTDTQYF. The chain combines TRBV12-3 or TRBV12-4 with TRBJ2-3, with D unresolved. There are 14 residues in the CDR3. The V end lost 7 bases, the J end lost 0 bases, and 11 bases lay between the germline ends.

The chain joins TRBV6-1 to TRBJ2-3, with D possibly matching TRBD2 (6 bases). CDR3 length: 14 residues. V gave up 5 bases and J gave up 6 bases, with 15 bases separating them. CDR1 MNHNS and CDR2 SASEGT come from the germline V gene. Here the CDR3 DNA reads TGTGCCAGCAGTACGGGACCGGGAGCGGATACGCAGTATTTT. Translating gives CASSTGPGADTQYF.